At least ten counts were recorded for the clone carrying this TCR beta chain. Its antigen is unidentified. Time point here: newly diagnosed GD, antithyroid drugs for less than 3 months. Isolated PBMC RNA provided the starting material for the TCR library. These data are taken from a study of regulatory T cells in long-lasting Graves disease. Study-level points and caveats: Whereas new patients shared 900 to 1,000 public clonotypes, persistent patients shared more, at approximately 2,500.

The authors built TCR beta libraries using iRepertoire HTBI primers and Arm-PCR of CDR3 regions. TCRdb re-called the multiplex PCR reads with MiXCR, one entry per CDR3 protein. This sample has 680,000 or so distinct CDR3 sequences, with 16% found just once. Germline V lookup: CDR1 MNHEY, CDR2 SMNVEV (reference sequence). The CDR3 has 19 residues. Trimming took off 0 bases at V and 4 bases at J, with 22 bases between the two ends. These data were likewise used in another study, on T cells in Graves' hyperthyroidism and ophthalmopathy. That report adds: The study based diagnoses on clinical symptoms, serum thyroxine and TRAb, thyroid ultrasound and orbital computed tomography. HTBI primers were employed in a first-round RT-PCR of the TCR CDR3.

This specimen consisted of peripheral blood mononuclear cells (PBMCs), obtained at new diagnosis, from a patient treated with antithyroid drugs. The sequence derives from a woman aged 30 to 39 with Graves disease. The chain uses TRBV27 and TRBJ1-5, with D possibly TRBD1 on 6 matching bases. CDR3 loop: CASSLSIAGDYSQNQPQHF. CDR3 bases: TGTGCCAGCAGTTTATCGATTGCAGGGGATTATTCCCAAAATCAGCCCCAGCATTTT.